This T cell receptor (beta chain) came from a study of CD8 T cells in ankylosing spondylitis. The study's findings and limits: Clones tied to disease were said to be significantly enriched in matched ankylosing spondylitis synovial fluid. For ankylosing spondylitis blood, a TCR beta motif of about eight highly homologous variants appeared characteristic.

TCRdb re-derived calls from the 5' RACE reads in MiXCR, one entry per CDR3 protein. The sample consists of roughly 230,000 distinct CDR3 sequences, about 10% of them appearing once. This clonotype was seen many times. Its cognate antigen is unknown. The source material was blood, either unsorted or a sorted T cell fraction (not recorded which). This receptor was taken from a male donor with ankylosing spondylitis or in good health (not recorded which).

CDR3 DNA sequence: TGTGCCAGCAGCTTAGTAGGACAGGGAATGTCCACAGATACGCAGTATTTT. Protein sequence: CASSLVGQGMSTDTQYF. The rearrangement joins TRBV11-2 to TRBJ2-3, with 8 bases that match TRBD1. V lost 1 base to trimming and J lost 2 bases; unmatched junction nucleotides: 8. CDR3 length: 17 amino acids. Per germline, CDR1 SGHAT and CDR2 FQNNGV.